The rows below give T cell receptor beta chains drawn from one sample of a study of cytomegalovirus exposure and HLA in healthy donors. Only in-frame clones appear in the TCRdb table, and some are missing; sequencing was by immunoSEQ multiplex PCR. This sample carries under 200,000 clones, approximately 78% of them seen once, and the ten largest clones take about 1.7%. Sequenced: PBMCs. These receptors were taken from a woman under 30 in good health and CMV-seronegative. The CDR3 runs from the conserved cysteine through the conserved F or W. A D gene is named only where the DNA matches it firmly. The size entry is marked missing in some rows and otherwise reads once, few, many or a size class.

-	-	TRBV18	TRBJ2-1	CASSDGNYNEQFF	TGTGCCAGCTCAGACGGGAACTACAATGAGCAGTTCTTC
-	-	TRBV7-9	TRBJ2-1	CASRGAGDEQFF	TGTGCCAGCAGGGGAGCGGGCGATGAGCAGTTCTTC
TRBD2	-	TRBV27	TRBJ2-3	CASSLTSGIPTDTQYF	TGTGCCAGCAGTCTCACTAGCGGGATCCCCACAGATACGCAGTATTTT
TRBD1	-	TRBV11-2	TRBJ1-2	CASSLENRGRDGYTF	TGTGCCAGCAGCTTAGAAAACAGGGGGCGTGATGGCTACACCTTC
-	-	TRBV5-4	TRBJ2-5	CASSLLYELKETQYF	TGTGCCAGCAGCTTGCTTTACGAACTCAAAGAGACCCAGTACTTC
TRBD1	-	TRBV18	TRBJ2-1	CASYRDRGSYNEQFF	TGTGCCAGCTACCGGGACAGGGGTTCCTACAATGAGCAGTTCTTC
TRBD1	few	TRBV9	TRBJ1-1	CASSPGGQGFTEAFF	TGTGCCAGCAGCCCAGGGGGACAGGGGTTCACTGAAGCTTTCTTT
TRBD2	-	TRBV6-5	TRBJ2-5	CASSGLAGGQETQYF	TGTGCCAGCAGTGGCCTCGCGGGAGGTCAAGAGACCCAGTACTTC
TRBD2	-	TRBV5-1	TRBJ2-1	CASSSNPSGSYNEQFF	TGCGCCAGCAGCTCAAACCCTAGCGGGAGCTACAATGAGCAGTTCTTC
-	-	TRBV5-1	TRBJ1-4	CASSQGTTTNEKLFF	TGCGCCAGCAGTCAGGGAACCACAACTAATGAAAAACTGTTTTTT
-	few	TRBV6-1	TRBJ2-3	CASSFETRQYF	TGTGCCAGCAGTTTTGAGACTCGGCAGTATTTT
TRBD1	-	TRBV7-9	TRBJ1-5	CSSSLGDRYGNQPQHF	TGTTCCAGCAGCTTAGGGGACAGATACGGCAATCAGCCCCAGCATTTT
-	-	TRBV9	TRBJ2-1	CASSTSRADPYNEQFF	TGTGCCAGCAGCACCTCCAGAGCGGACCCCTACAATGAGCAGTTCTTC
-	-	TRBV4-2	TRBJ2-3	CASSQGGEVTDTQYF	TGTGCCAGCAGCCAAGGCGGGGAGGTCACAGATACGCAGTATTTT
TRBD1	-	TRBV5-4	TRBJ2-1	CASSWGGQGAANEQFF	TGTGCCAGCAGCTGGGGGGGACAGGGGGCCGCCAATGAGCAGTTCTTC
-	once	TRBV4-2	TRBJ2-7	CASSFSKDKPSYEQYF	TGTGCCAGCAGCTTTTCTAAGGACAAGCCCTCCTACGAGCAGTACTTC
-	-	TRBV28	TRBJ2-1	CASSLFGGTVRSSYNEQFF	TGTGCCAGCAGTTTATTTGGGGGGACCGTACGTTCCTCCTACAATGAGCAGTTCTTC
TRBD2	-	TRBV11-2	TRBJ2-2	CASSPRLAVNTGELFF	TGTGCCAGCAGCCCGCGACTAGCGGTGAACACCGGGGAGCTGTTTTTT
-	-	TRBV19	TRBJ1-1	CASSWGTNTEAFF	TGTGCCAGTAGTTGGGGCACTAACACTGAAGCTTTCTTT
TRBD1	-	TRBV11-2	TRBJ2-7	CASSPVSTGGYEQYF	TGTGCCAGCAGCCCCGTCTCGACAGGGGGCTACGAGCAGTACTTC
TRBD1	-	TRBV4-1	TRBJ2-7	CASRPSPGTGSHEQYF	TGCGCCAGCAGACCCAGCCCCGGGACAGGGTCCCACGAGCAGTACTTC
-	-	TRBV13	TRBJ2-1	CASSLGGSYNEQFF	TGTGCCAGCAGCTTAGGCGGGTCCTACAATGAGCAGTTCTTC
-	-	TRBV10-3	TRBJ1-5	CAIGQSNQPQHF	TGTGCCATCGGACAGAGCAATCAGCCCCAGCATTTT